One and the same sample provided the 14 T cell receptor beta chains below, sequenced in a study of technical replicates of blood from a handful of donors. TCRdb's copy holds only in-frame clones and misses some; the assay was immunoSEQ multiplex PCR. The sample holds nearly 80,000 clones, approximately 96% seen once. Specimen: T cells isolated from PBMCs. The receptors were gathered from a human donor in good health.

This clone has just one count. The chain combines TRBV18 with TRBJ2-3; a possible D gene is TRBD1 (5 bases). V shed 4 bases and J shed 0 bases, with 14 bases lying between them. The CDR3 runs 16 residues. Per germline, CDR1 KGHSH and CDR2 LQKENI. For the CDR3, the DNA is TGTGCCAGCTCACTTAGGGAAGACAGAAGCACAGATACGCAGTATTTT. Translated, it gives CASSLREDRSTDTQYF.

This clone showed up just once. The chain recombines TRBV25-1 with TRBJ1-2; D not resolved. The CDR3 extends over 13 amino acids. Trimming stripped 6 bases from V and 0 bases from J, with 8 bases between. Per germline, CDR1 MGHDK and CDR2 SYGVNS. The CDR3 DNA reads TGTGCCAGCAGGGGAGCGTCTAACTATGGCTACACCTTC. Protein product: CASRGASNYGYTF.

The chain links TRBV6-5 to TRBJ1-1, with 9 positions matching TRBD1. CDR3 length: 13 amino acids. J gave up 5 bases and V 7 bases, and 5 bases lay outside the gene matches. Germline V lookup: CDR1 MNHEY, CDR2 SVGAGI. The CDR3 reads CASKRQGGTEAFF. The CDR3, as DNA: TGTGCCAGCAAGAGACAGGGGGGAACTGAAGCTTTCTTT.

CDR3 DNA: TGCAGTGCTAGATACGGAGGAGGCTACACCTTC. Protein product: CSARYGGGYTF. The chain joins TRBV20-1 to TRBJ1-2; no clear D. V lost 2 bases and J lost 8, with 9 bases in between. The CDR3 consists of 11 residues. From germline, CDR1 is DFQATT and CDR2 SNEGSKA (reference sequence).

The count of this clone is one. The chain recombines TRBV28 with TRBJ1-1; perhaps TRBD1 as D (5 bases). Germline V gene sequence: CDR1 MDHEN, CDR2 SYDVKM. The CDR3 contains 14 residues. The V and J ends lost 2 bases and 1 base respectively, with 8 bases between them. The CDR3 protein is CASSLRGPNTEAFF. The CDR3 DNA sequence: TGTGCCAGCAGTTTAAGGGGCCCGAACACTGAAGCTTTCTTT.

This clone has more than one count but fewer than ten. In DNA, the CDR3 is TGTGCCAGTAGTATGATCGCAGGGCCCAACACTGAAGCTTTCTTT. Protein: CASSMIAGPNTEAFF. The gene calls are TRBV19 and TRBJ1-1, with D perhaps matching TRBD1 (5 bases). Germline V gene lookup returns CDR1 LNHDA and CDR2 SQIVND (reference sequence). Trimming took 3 bases from V and 2 from J, leaving 13 bases between them. The CDR3 has 15 amino acids.

The J gene is TRBJ2-7, the V gene TRBV7-9, with D perhaps TRBD1 (5 bases). V lost 6 bases to trimming and J lost 0 bases, with 12 bases between them. The CDR3 totals 14 residues. CDR1 SEHNR and CDR2 FQNEAQ come from the germline V gene (reference sequence). The CDR3 region is CASRARVGSYEQYF. The CDR3 DNA follows: TGTGCCAGCAGAGCCAGGGTGGGCTCCTACGAGCAGTACTTC.

This chain connects TRBV5-1 to TRBJ1-3; D is unresolved. The CDR3 length is 15 residues. Trimming shortened V by 1 base and J by 0 bases, and 8 bases separated the two germline ends. CDR1 SGHRS and CDR2 YFSETQ come from the germline V gene. The CDR3 loop is CASSLSHSSGNTIYF. The DNA for the CDR3 is TGCGCCAGCAGCTTGAGTCATAGCTCTGGAAACACCATATATTTT.

The chain couples TRBV7-2 to TRBJ2-3; 12 nucleotides agree with TRBD2. This CDR3 is 17 amino acids long. Germline V gene data show CDR1 as SGHTA and CDR2 as FQGNSA. Trimming removed 2 bases from V and 3 bases from J; junction bases left unmatched: 6. The CDR3 DNA reads as TGTGCCAGCAGCTTAAGGCTAGCGGGAGGGTGGACAGATACGCAGTATTTT. As protein: CASSLRLAGGWTDTQYF.

This chain links TRBV13 with TRBJ2-7, with 10 positions matching TRBD2. Germline CDR1 PRHDT, CDR2 FYEKMQ (reference sequence). Trimming at V came to 3 bases and at J to 4 bases, leaving 15 bases not matched to a gene. The CDR3 spans 18 residues. In nucleotides, the CDR3 is TGTGCCAGCAGCTTTAGAGGGACTAGCGAAGTTTCGCCATACGAGCAGTACTTC. Its translation is CASSFRGTSEVSPYEQYF.

In DNA, the CDR3 is TGCGCCAGCAGCCAAGATTGGGACAGGGGGAGTCCGCACGAGCAGTACTTC. Protein: CASSQDWDRGSPHEQYF. V gene TRBV4-1 combines with J gene TRBJ2-7; TRBD1 matches at 11 bases. CDR3 length equals 17 residues. Germline loops: CDR1 MGHRA, CDR2 YSYEKL. V shed 0 bases and J 5 bases; nucleotides not matched to a gene: 9.

The DNA for the CDR3 is TGCGCCAGCAGTCAATTCCTCCGGGACAGGGGATCTAATGGCTACACCTTC. Protein sequence: CASSQFLRDRGSNGYTF. The chain couples TRBV23-1 to TRBJ1-2; 10 bases are a match to TRBD1. TRBV23-1 is marked as an open reading frame, function uncertain. The CDR3 sequence is 17 residues long. With 1 base clipped from V and 6 bases from J, the junction kept 11 bases outside the gene matches.

As DNA, the CDR3 is TGTGCCAGCAGTGAGGACAGGTACCGGCTAAAGGGCACAGATACGCAGTATTTT. This gives the protein CASSEDRYRLKGTDTQYF. The chain couples TRBV9 to TRBJ2-3, with 7 bases fitting TRBD1. J was trimmed by 1 base and V by 5 bases; bases with no gene match: 16. This CDR3 contains 18 residues. CDR1 SGDLS and CDR2 YYNGEE come from the germline V gene.

This chain uses TRBV7-2 with TRBJ1-1, with D perhaps matching TRBD1 (5 bases). Trimming took off 2 bases at V and 5 bases at J, with 15 bases between the two ends. Germline V lookup: CDR1 SGHTA, CDR2 FQGNSA. This CDR3 comprises 15 residues. CDR3 sequence (DNA): TGTGCCAGCAGCTTACCGGCAGGGCGGGGGACTGAAGCTTTCTTT. It yields the protein CASSLPAGRGTEAFF.